A single sample is the source of the 27 T cell receptor beta chains below, sequenced in a study of blood T cell repertoires in COVID-19. Profiled with immunoSEQ multiplex PCR; TCRdb holds only in-frame clones, not every one. The profile shows fewer than 250,000 clones, about 83% of them singletons. The sequencing sample was made of peripheral blood. The receptors derive from a woman in her sixties or seventies with active or convalescent COVID-19.

V is TRBV5-1 and J is TRBJ1-1, with TRBD1 as a possible D gene (5 bases). From germline, CDR1 is SGHRS and CDR2 YFSETQ. The germline V and J ends were trimmed by 4 bases and 4 bases, with 14 bases remaining between them. The CDR3 length is 14 residues. CDR3 DNA sequence: TGCGCCAGCAGCAGACGAGGTCAGGGCACTGAAGCTTTCTTT. This codes for CASSRRGQGTEAFF.

The gene calls are TRBV5-1 and TRBJ2-7, with a tentative D call TRBD2 (5 bases). This CDR3 comprises 15 residues. V shed 2 bases and J shed 0 bases, with 12 bases lying between them. Looked up from germline, CDR1 is SGHRS and CDR2 is YFSETQ. The CDR3 is CASSFQTGSSYEQYF. The CDR3 nucleotides are TGCGCCAGCAGCTTCCAAACGGGGAGCTCCTACGAGCAGTACTTC. The full variable domain, in which reference TRBV5-1 and TRBJ2-7 provide the parts outside the CDR3, is KAGVTQTPRYLIKTRGQQVTLSCSPISGHRSVSWYQQTPGQGLQFLFEYFSETQRNKGNFPGRFSGRQFSNSRSEMNVSTLELGDSALYLCASSFQTGSSYEQYFGPGTRLTVT.

The genes are TRBV7-2 and TRBJ2-2; 10 bases are shared with TRBD2. Losses at the gene ends were 4 bases for V and 5 bases for J; bases not matched to a gene: 4. Germline CDR1 SGHTA, CDR2 FQGNSA. The CDR3 length is 15 residues. CDR3 sequence: CASSSSGSPTGELFF. For the CDR3, the DNA is TGTGCCAGCAGCTCTAGCGGGAGCCCAACCGGGGAGCTGTTTTTT. The full variable domain, with the rest looked up from reference TRBV7-2 and TRBJ2-2, is GAGVSQSPSNKVTEKGKDVELRCDPISGHTALYWYRQSLGQGLEFLIYFQGNSAPDKSGLPSDRFSAERTGGSVSTLTIQRTQQEDSAVYLCASSSSGSPTGELFFGEGSRLTVL.

This clone came up once. CDR3 region: CASSPRQGNGNTEAFF. CDR3 DNA sequence: TGTGCCAGCAGCCCACGACAGGGAAACGGTAACACTGAAGCTTTCTTT. This sequence joins TRBV5-4 and TRBJ1-1, with 7 bases aligning to TRBD1. With V trimmed by 4 bases and J by 2 bases, 11 bases remained unmatched. The CDR3 totals 16 residues. Germline V CDR1 and CDR2: SGHNT, YYREEE (reference sequence).

The chain links TRBV5-4 to TRBJ2-1; 16 positions match TRBD2. Germline lookup yields CDR1 SGHNT and CDR2 YYREEE (reference sequence). The CDR3 runs to 15 residues. The trim removed 3 bases at V and 10 bases at J, leaving 4 bases unmatched. CDR3 DNA sequence: TGTGCCAGCAGCTCGGGACTAGCGGGAGGGTTGGAGCAGTTCTTC. Amino acid sequence: CASSSGLAGGLEQFF.

V gene TRBV5-1 combines with J gene TRBJ2-7; TRBD2 matches at 10 bases. Losses at the gene ends were 5 bases for V and 3 bases for J; bases not matched to a gene: 5. The germline V gene has CDR1 SGHRS and CDR2 YFSETQ. The CDR3 contains 14 residues. In nucleotides, the CDR3 is TGCGCCAGCAGGGCTAGCGGGAGAATCTACGAGCAGTACTTC. Protein sequence: CASRASGRIYEQYF.

The CDR3 DNA reads TGTGCCAGCAGCCAGGTATCAAGCTATGGCTACACCTTC. It codes for CASSQVSSYGYTF. V usage is TRBV5-4 and J usage is TRBJ1-2; no clear D. V lost 4 bases and J lost 4, with 11 bases in between. Germline CDR1 and CDR2: SGHNT and YYREEE (reference sequence). The CDR3 loop spans 13 amino acids. Full variable domain (missing parts from reference TRBV5-4 and TRBJ1-2): ETGVTQSPTHLIKTRGQQVTLRCSSQSGHNTVSWYQQALGQGPQFIFQYYREEENGRGNFPPRFSGLQFPNYSSELNVNALELDDSALYLCASSQVSSYGYTFGSGTRLTVV.

This sequence joins TRBV23-1 and TRBJ2-7; maybe TRBD1 (5 bases). TRBV23-1 is treated as an ORF (open reading frame) with a function not yet certain. The CDR3 has 13 residues. Trimming pared 2 bases from V and 7 bases from J, leaving 12 bases between. The CDR3 DNA is TGCGCCAGCAGTCAACCCGACAGTGAGGAGCAGTACTTC. It encodes CASSQPDSEEQYF.

The chain uses TRBV6-5 and TRBJ2-2, with D uncertain. The CDR3 is made up of 16 amino acids. With 4 bases removed from V and 0 bases from J, the gap between germline ends came to 12 bases. Germline CDR1 reads MNHEY; CDR2 reads SVGAGI. CDR3 bases: TGTGCCAGCAGTTTCCGGTTGTTCGCGAACACCGGGGAGCTGTTTTTT. The encoded protein is CASSFRLFANTGELFF.

J is TRBJ2-7 and V is TRBV6-8; D may be TRBD2 (5 bases). CDR1 is MNHGY and CDR2 is SAAAGT in the germline V gene. CDR3 length equals 17 residues. V was trimmed by 9 bases and J by 4 bases, leaving 28 bases between them. The CDR3 reads CARAKIQRLGDGYEQYF. CDR3 DNA sequence: TGTGCCAGGGCAAAAATACAAAGACTCGGGGATGGTTACGAGCAGTACTTC.

The chain carries TRBV2 and TRBJ2-7; TRBD2 matches at 11 bases. The length of the CDR3 is 14 residues. CDR1 is SNHLY, CDR2 FYNNEI, per germline. V was pared by 8 bases and J by 3 bases, with 6 bases of the junction left unmatched. The CDR3 DNA follows: TGTGCCAGCTTTAGCGGGAGGGCCAGCTACGAGCAGTACTTC. Translated: CASFSGRASYEQYF.

The chain recombines TRBV30 with TRBJ2-5, with 15 bases matching TRBD2. Germline CDR1 reads GTSNPN; CDR2 reads SVGIG (reference sequence). This CDR3 has 15 amino acids. The ends lost 8 bases at V and 3 bases at J; junction bases unmatched: 7. As DNA, the CDR3 is TGTGCCGGGACTAGCGGGAGGCTAGGTGAAGAGACCCAGTACTTC. Its translation: CAGTSGRLGEETQYF. Full variable domain (missing parts from reference TRBV30 and TRBJ2-5): SQTIHQWPATLVQPVGSPLSLECTVEGTSNPNLYWYRQAAGRGLQLLFYSVGIGQISSEVPQNLSASRPQDRQFILSSKKLLLSDSGFYLCAGTSGRLGEETQYFGPGTRLLVL.

Here the CDR3 reads CASSHRQGARNTGELFF. CDR3 bases: TGTGCCAGCAGCCATCGACAGGGGGCGCGAAACACCGGGGAGCTGTTTTTT. The chain employs TRBV13 and TRBJ2-2; 10 bases align to TRBD1. The germline gives CDR1 PRHDT, CDR2 FYEKMQ (reference sequence). The CDR3 has 17 residues. Unmatched junction bases numbered 8, after V lost 5 bases and J lost 2 bases. The full variable domain, in which reference TRBV13 and TRBJ2-2 provide the parts outside the CDR3, is AAGVIQSPRHLIKEKRETATLKCYPIPRHDTVYWYQQGPGQDPQFLISFYEKMQSDKGSIPDRFSAQQFSDYHSELNMSSLELGDSALYFCASSHRQGARNTGELFFGEGSRLTVL.

The gene calls are TRBV27 and TRBJ1-4, with unresolved D. Looked up from germline, CDR1 is MNHEY and CDR2 is SMNVEV (reference sequence). V dropped 3 bases and J dropped 4 bases, with 9 bases sitting between them. The CDR3 has 14 residues. In DNA form, the CDR3 reads TGTGCCAGCAGTTTGGCTGGTCTTAATGAAAAACTGTTTTTT. Encoded protein: CASSLAGLNEKLFF. Supplemented by reference TRBV27 and TRBJ1-4, the full variable domain reads EAQVTQNPRYLITVTGKKLTVTCSQNMNHEYMSWYRQDPGLGLRQIYYSMNVEVTDKGDVPEGYKVSRKEKRNFPLILESPSPNQTSLYFCASSLAGLNEKLFFGSGTQLSVL.

The rearrangement links TRBV6-5 to TRBJ2-5, with TRBD2 matching over 12 bases. With 6 bases clipped from V and 4 bases from J, the junction kept 3 bases outside the gene matches. The CDR3 extends over 14 amino acids. Per the germline V gene, CDR1 is MNHEY and CDR2 is SVGAGI. CDR3 DNA sequence: TGTGCCAGCAGAGTGGGACTAGCGGGAGAGACCCAGTACTTC. Its protein product is CASRVGLAGETQYF.

The V gene is TRBV7-3, the J gene TRBJ2-1, with TRBD1 identical over 9 bases. The CDR3 has 14 amino acids. The V gene's germline CDR1 is SGHTA and CDR2 FQGTGA. After removal of 5 bases from V and 4 bases from J, the junction contained 3 bases not matched to a gene. CDR3 nucleotide sequence: TGTGCCAGCAGCGTCGGGACAGGGTACAATGAGCAGTTCTTC. This translates into CASSVGTGYNEQFF.

The genes are TRBV7-9 and TRBJ2-3; D may be TRBD1 (5 bases). Trimming cost V 2 bases and J 2 bases, with 11 bases left between them. CDR1 SEHNR and CDR2 FQNEAQ come from the germline V gene (reference sequence). The CDR3 consists of 15 residues. The CDR3 DNA reads as TGTGCCAGCAGCTTACGTGGCAGGGACACAGATACGCAGTATTTT. Translation gives CASSLRGRDTDTQYF.

V and J are TRBV5-5 and TRBJ2-5; 10 bases are shared with TRBD2. The CDR3 runs 15 residues. The V gene end was trimmed by 5 bases and the J gene end by 5 bases; junction bases not matched to a gene: 9. Germline CDR1 reads SGHKS; CDR2 reads YYEKEE (reference sequence). In nucleotides, the CDR3 is TGTGCCAGCAGGATAGCGGGAGGATTGGTCGAGACCCAGTACTTC. Protein sequence: CASRIAGGLVETQYF.

The chain employs TRBV12-5 and TRBJ1-5, with 10 bases lining up with TRBD1. Per germline, CDR1 LGHNT and CDR2 FRNRAP. V lost 1 base, J lost 6 bases, and 3 bases stayed unmatched. The CDR3 spans 15 residues. The CDR3: CASGLGQGAGQPQHF. CDR3 sequence (DNA): TGTGCTAGTGGTTTGGGACAGGGGGCGGGTCAGCCCCAGCATTTT.

The rearrangement uses TRBV30 and TRBJ1-1, with D possibly TRBD1 on 5 matching bases. V dropped 4 bases and J dropped 4 bases, with 10 bases sitting between them. CDR3 length equals 12 residues. In germline, CDR1 is GTSNPN, CDR2 SVGIG (reference sequence). CDR3 in amino acids: CAWTGGTTEAFF. The CDR3 DNA follows: TGTGCCTGGACGGGAGGGACCACTGAAGCTTTCTTT.

This sequence joins TRBV19 and TRBJ2-1, with TRBD2 identical over 9 bases. Germline CDR1 LNHDA, CDR2 SQIVND (reference sequence). V was pared by 5 bases and J by 6 bases, with 14 bases of the junction left unmatched. The CDR3 has 17 amino acids. The DNA for the CDR3 is TGTGCCAGTAGTGGCGGGAGGACTAGCGCCTTGCTCAATGAGCAGTTCTTC. Residues: CASSGGRTSALLNEQFF. Combining the CDR3 with reference TRBV19 and TRBJ2-1 gives the whole variable domain DGGITQSPKYLFRKEGQNVTLSCEQNLNHDAMYWYRQDPGQGLRLIYYSQIVNDFQKGDIAEGYSVSREKKESFPLTVTSAQKNPTAFYLCASSGGRTSALLNEQFFGPGTRLTVL.

The J gene is TRBJ1-1, the V gene TRBV5-1, with a weak D call TRBD1 (5 bases). With 3 bases removed from V and 1 base from J, the gap between germline ends came to 7 bases. This CDR3 region has 13 residues. Germline V CDR1 and CDR2: SGHRS, YFSETQ. This CDR3 reads CASSWTSNTEAFF. The CDR3 region has the DNA TGCGCCAGCAGCTGGACATCGAACACTGAAGCTTTCTTT.

A single count supports this clone. The chain's CDR3 is CASSLGGGNTDTQYF. In DNA, the CDR3 is TGTGCCAGCAGCTTGGGGGGAGGGAACACAGATACGCAGTATTTT. The chain is built from TRBV5-6 and TRBJ2-3; 7 bases match TRBD2. In germline, CDR1 is SGHDT, CDR2 YYEEEE. CDR3 size: 15 residues. V gave up 0 bases and J gave up 2 bases; unmatched junction bases: 3.

By proportion, this clone is medium-sized. Different DNA sequences within this sample yield the same CDR3. The chain is built from TRBV19 and TRBJ2-7; 10 bases fit TRBD2. The germline V gene has CDR1 LNHDA and CDR2 SQIVND (reference sequence). This CDR3 comprises 15 residues. Losses at the gene ends were 1 base for V and 2 bases for J; bases not matched to a gene: 2. The CDR3 DNA is TGTGCCAGTAGTATAGGGCTAGCGGGGGCCTACGAGCAGTACTTC. It codes for CASSIGLAGAYEQYF.

V is TRBV19 and J is TRBJ2-7, with 15 bases that match TRBD2. V was clipped by 7 bases and J by 5 bases; unmatched bases: 6. Germline V CDR1 and CDR2: LNHDA, SQIVND (reference sequence). This CDR3 has 15 residues. CDR3 loop: CASMGTSGRIHEQYF. The CDR3 nucleotides are TGTGCCAGTATGGGGACTAGCGGGAGGATCCACGAGCAGTACTTC.

This clone appeared a few times. In DNA, the CDR3 is TGTGCCAGCAGCTTCCGGACCGGGACAGGGCACACTGAAGCTTTCTTT. Residues: CASSFRTGTGHTEAFF. This chain connects TRBV7-9 to TRBJ1-1, with 9 bases fitting TRBD1. V lost 3 bases and J lost 3; bases outside the gene matches: 8. Germline V gene lookup returns CDR1 SEHNR and CDR2 FQNEAQ (reference sequence). The CDR3 consists of 16 residues.

The chain links TRBV2 to TRBJ1-5; perhaps TRBD1 as D (5 bases). V shed 6 bases and J shed 6 bases, with 18 bases lying between them. CDR1 SNHLY and CDR2 FYNNEI come from the germline V gene. This CDR3 has 15 residues. As DNA, the CDR3 is TGTGCCAGCAGCGCCGGGGGGTCCATGAGTCAGCCCCAGCATTTT. Translating gives CASSAGGSMSQPQHF.